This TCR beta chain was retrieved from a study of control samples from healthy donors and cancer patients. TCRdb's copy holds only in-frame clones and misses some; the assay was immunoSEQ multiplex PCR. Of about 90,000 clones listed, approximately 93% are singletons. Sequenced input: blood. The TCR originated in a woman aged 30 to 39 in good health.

CDR3 loop: CATTSGHLNEQYF. The DNA for the CDR3 is TGTGCCACTACTTCGGGACATCTCAACGAGCAGTACTTC. The chain has TRBV11-3 and TRBJ2-7; a possible D gene is TRBD1 (6 bases). The V gene's germline CDR1 is SGHNT and CDR2 YENEEA. V was clipped by 10 bases and J by 5 bases, with 18 bases between them. The CDR3 loop spans 13 amino acids.